The 18 T cell receptor beta chains in this list originate from one sample, sequenced in a study of blood T cell repertoires in COVID-19. Some clones are missing from TCRdb's copy, which holds only in-frame ones; the method was immunoSEQ multiplex PCR. This sample has roughly 200,000 clones, with roughly 83% found just once. The sequenced sample was PBMCs or T cells enriched from blood (not recorded which). The receptors were gathered from a young woman who had recovered from COVID-19.

The gene calls are TRBV28 and TRBJ2-7; no reliable D call. Germline V gene lookup returns CDR1 MDHEN and CDR2 SYDVKM. Trimming took 5 bases from V and 12 from J, leaving 17 bases between them. The CDR3 is 12 amino acids. This chain's CDR3 is CASSPNTYLSYF. The CDR3, as DNA: TGTGCCAGCAGTCCAAATACATACCTTTCGTACTTC.

This chain uses TRBV7-9 with TRBJ2-2; 13 bases fit TRBD2. Germline CDR1 is SEHNR and CDR2 is FQNEAQ (reference sequence). Trimming took 5 bases from V and 7 from J; bases not matched to a gene: 16. This CDR3 region has 19 residues. The CDR3 loop reads CASSPRPRLAGGISGELFF. The CDR3 bases are TGTGCCAGCAGCCCTAGACCGAGACTAGCGGGGGGTATAAGCGGGGAGCTGTTTTTT.

This clone has just a few counts. The chain is built from TRBV10-3 and TRBJ1-1, with D perhaps matching TRBD1 (5 bases). Germline-derived CDR1 and CDR2 are ENHRY and SYGVKD. V lost 7 bases and J 2 bases, leaving 11 bases between the germline ends. The CDR3 runs 13 residues. The CDR3 is CAIMGHINTEAFF. The CDR3 nucleotides read TGTGCCATCATGGGGCATATTAACACTGAAGCTTTCTTT.

V gene TRBV28 combines with J gene TRBJ2-7; TRBD2 matches 8 bases. Germline V gene data show CDR1 as MDHEN and CDR2 as SYDVKM. The CDR3 consists of 15 residues. Trimming took 0 bases from V and 1 from J; bases not matched to a gene: 2. CDR3 DNA sequence: TGTGCCAGCAGTTTATGGCGGGAGGCGTCCTACGAGCAGTACTTC. It yields the protein CASSLWREASYEQYF.

The chain couples TRBV3-1 (or the pseudogene TRBV3-2) to TRBJ2-5; D is possibly TRBD1 (6 bases). Trimming pared 4 bases from V and 1 base from J, leaving 13 bases between. Germline lookup yields CDR1 LGHDT and CDR2 YNNKEL (reference sequence). This CDR3 is built from 15 residues. CDR3 DNA: TGTGCCAGCAGCCTCAGGGGACACTCCCAAGAGACCCAGTACTTC. Translation gives CASSLRGHSQETQYF.

The rearrangement joins TRBV24-1 to TRBJ2-3; D unclear. The CDR3 runs to 15 residues. CDR1 is KGHDR and CDR2 is SFDVKD in the germline V gene. The V and J ends lost 5 bases and 5 bases respectively, with 16 bases between them. The CDR3 protein is CATSGPPSRQDTQYF. As DNA, the CDR3 is TGTGCCACCAGTGGGCCGCCATCGCGGCAAGATACGCAGTATTTT.

This chain links TRBV6-1 with TRBJ1-5, with D perhaps TRBD1 (5 bases). From germline, CDR1 is MNHNS and CDR2 SASEGT. CDR3 length: 16 residues. The V gene lost 4 bases and the J gene lost 0 bases, with 13 bases spanning the gap. CDR3 DNA: TGTGCCAGCAGTGTTGGGCAGGGTTATAGCAATCAGCCCCAGCATTTT. Its translation: CASSVGQGYSNQPQHF.

This sequence joins TRBV2 and TRBJ2-5, with 7 bases identical to TRBD1. With 6 bases clipped from V and 5 bases from J, the junction kept 6 bases outside the gene matches. The CDR3 contains 13 residues. Germline V CDR1 and CDR2: SNHLY, FYNNEI. The CDR3 coding sequence is TGTGCCAGCAGGGACAGGTCCAGGGAGACCCAGTACTTC. Translation gives CASRDRSRETQYF.

The J gene is TRBJ1-5, the V gene TRBV24-1; 10 bases match TRBD1. V trimming: 4 bases; J trimming: 4 bases; junction bases outside the gene matches: 6. From germline, CDR1 is KGHDR and CDR2 SFDVKD. The CDR3 sequence is 16 residues long. CDR3 residues: CATSEPDRGPNQPQHF. CDR3 coding DNA: TGTGCCACCAGTGAACCAGACAGGGGGCCAAATCAGCCCCAGCATTTT.

V usage is TRBV19 and J usage is TRBJ2-1; D is uncertain. The CDR3 extends over 15 amino acids. Between the trimmed V and J ends, which lost 1 base and 2 bases, there was a span of 9 bases. CDR1 LNHDA and CDR2 SQIVND come from the germline V gene (reference sequence). CDR3 DNA: TGTGCCAGTAGTATAGCAGAGAGGACCTACAATGAGCAGTTCTTC. Its protein product is CASSIAERTYNEQFF.

This clone was picked up one time. The J gene is TRBJ2-1, the V gene TRBV4-1; D is perhaps TRBD2 (6 bases). The CDR3 totals 14 residues. V dropped 8 bases and J dropped 10 bases, with 21 bases sitting between them. Germline V lookup: CDR1 MGHRA, CDR2 YSYEKL. CDR3 sequence (DNA): TGCGCCAGCTCTGGGGCCCTGAGGGAGGCGGAGCAGTTCTTC. Translation gives CASSGALREAEQFF.

This rearrangement joins TRBV27 to TRBJ2-5, with TRBD1 matching over 9 bases. After removal of 5 bases from V and 4 bases from J, the junction contained 8 bases not matched to a gene. Germline-derived CDR1 and CDR2 are MNHEY and SMNVEV (reference sequence). The CDR3 spans 15 residues. The CDR3 loop is CASSLLGTGRETQYF. In DNA, the CDR3 is TGTGCCAGCAGTCTTCTTGGGACAGGGCGAGAGACCCAGTACTTC.

This chain uses TRBV9 with TRBJ2-1; 7 bases match TRBD2. The CDR3 totals 14 residues. Germline V lookup: CDR1 SGDLS, CDR2 YYNGEE. The trim removed 1 base at V and 7 bases at J, leaving 5 bases unmatched. This CDR3 reads CASSVSGTMNEQFF. The CDR3 bases are TGTGCCAGCAGCGTAAGCGGGACTATGAATGAGCAGTTCTTC. Based on the CDR3 plus reference TRBV9 and TRBJ2-1, the full variable domain is DSGVTQTPKHLITATGQRVTLRCSPRSGDLSVYWYQQSLDQGLQFLIQYYNGEERAKGNILERFSAQQFPDLHSELNLSSLELGDSALYFCASSVSGTMNEQFFGPGTRLTVL.

This clone was recorded only once. This sequence joins TRBV5-4 and TRBJ2-7; 11 bases line up with TRBD1. Per germline, CDR1 SGHNT and CDR2 YYREEE (reference sequence). The length of the CDR3 is 14 residues. The V segment lost 3 bases and the J segment 5 bases; nucleotides outside the gene matches: 4. In DNA form, the CDR3 reads TGTGCCAGCAGCTCGCCGGGACAGGGGGACGAGCAGTACTTC. Protein: CASSSPGQGDEQYF.

The genes are TRBV9 and TRBJ2-2, with 11 positions matching TRBD1. V shed 7 bases and J 7 bases; nucleotides not matched to a gene: 12. The CDR3 has 16 residues. Germline V lookup: CDR1 SGDLS, CDR2 YYNGEE. CDR3 loop: CASSSAGTGGIGELFF. CDR3 sequence (DNA): TGTGCCAGCTCCTCCGCCGGGACAGGGGGGATCGGGGAGCTGTTTTTT. The complete variable domain, with remaining parts taken from reference TRBV9 and TRBJ2-2, reads DSGVTQTPKHLITATGQRVTLRCSPRSGDLSVYWYQQSLDQGLQFLIQYYNGEERAKGNILERFSAQQFPDLHSELNLSSLELGDSALYFCASSSAGTGGIGELFFGEGSRLTVL.

J is TRBJ1-6 and V is TRBV27; possible D gene TRBD1, 6 bases. V lost 1 base and J 9 bases, leaving 16 bases between the germline ends. Germline lookup yields CDR1 MNHEY and CDR2 SMNVEV (reference sequence). There are 16 residues in the CDR3. CDR3 amino acids: CASSLLGASRSSPLHF. As DNA, the CDR3 is TGTGCCAGCAGTTTATTGGGGGCCTCTAGATCTTCACCCCTCCACTTT.

This sequence joins TRBV9 and TRBJ2-1; D is undetermined. The V gene's germline CDR1 is SGDLS and CDR2 YYNGEE. This CDR3 spans 12 amino acids. The V gene lost 0 bases and the J gene lost 10 bases, with 8 bases spanning the gap. The CDR3 DNA is TGTGCCAGCAGCGTAGGAGGTTGGGAGCAGTTCTTC. Protein product: CASSVGGWEQFF.

This clone was observed a handful of times. The chain uses TRBV24-1 and TRBJ2-4, with 8 bases fitting TRBD1. V gave up 2 bases and J gave up 5 bases; unmatched junction bases: 4. Germline CDR1 KGHDR, CDR2 SFDVKD. This CDR3 is 15 amino acids long. CDR3 sequence reads: CATSDSTGDQNIQYF. The CDR3 coding sequence is TGTGCCACCAGTGATTCGACAGGGGACCAAAACATTCAGTACTTC.